The 10 T cell receptor beta chains below all came from one sample that was sequenced in a study of blood T cells in healthy people across ages. Sample-barcoded 5' priming and a J-beta primer mix drove a second PCR of roughly 7 to 11 cycles. MiXCR, run by TCRdb on the 5' RACE reads, gives a single entry per CDR3 protein. The sample includes roughly 1.9 million distinct CDR3 sequences, approximately 39% of them seen just once. The sequenced sample was blood. These receptors all stem from a human donor in good health.

The table lists this clonotype with a few counts. The V call is TRBV6-5, the J call TRBJ2-3, with 9 bases lining up with TRBD1. Losses at the gene ends were 0 bases for V and 7 bases for J; bases not matched to a gene: 5. The CDR3 length is 15 residues. Looked up from germline, CDR1 is MNHEY and CDR2 is SVGAGI. CDR3 residues: CASSYSGQGANTQYF. The DNA for the CDR3 is TGTGCCAGCAGTTACTCGGGACAGGGAGCAAATACGCAGTATTTT.

This clonotype came up a few times. V is TRBV4-1 and J is TRBJ2-7; a possible D gene is TRBD2 (6 bases). Trimming took off 0 bases at V and 2 bases at J, with 8 bases between the two ends. This CDR3 is 14 amino acids long. The V gene's germline CDR1 is MGHRA and CDR2 YSYEKL. The DNA of the CDR3 is TGCGCCAGCAGCCAAGACGGGGAGGCCTACGAGCAGTACTTC. This codes for CASSQDGEAYEQYF.

This clonotype was counted between two and nine times. This sequence joins TRBV5-5 and TRBJ1-1; D gene ambiguous. The CDR3 sequence is 12 residues long. The germline V gene encodes CDR1 SGHKS and CDR2 YYEKEE (reference sequence). Trimming cost V 6 bases and J 6 bases, with 12 bases left between them. The CDR3 DNA follows: TGTGCCAGCACGGGAGTCTCGGCTGAAGCTTTCTTT. The encoded protein is CASTGVSAEAFF.

In this sample, this clonotype turned up a few times. The V and J genes are TRBV28 and TRBJ1-2; D is perhaps TRBD1 (5 bases). The CDR3 has 17 amino acids. Trimming left V 3 bases short and J 7 bases short, with 24 bases between. CDR1 is MDHEN, CDR2 SYDVKM, per germline. The CDR3 here is CASSFGDGGAGIVGYTF. As DNA, the CDR3 is TGTGCCAGCAGTTTTGGAGATGGTGGGGCAGGAATAGTTGGCTACACCTTC.

There are many counts of this clonotype. The rearrangement joins TRBV29-1 to TRBJ2-1; TRBD2 agrees at 9 bases. V lost 5 bases, J lost 8 bases, and 16 bases stayed unmatched. CDR1 is SQVTM, CDR2 ANQGSEA, per germline. The CDR3 spans 16 residues. The CDR3 region has the DNA TGCAGCGTTAATTTTCTCGGCGGGGGGGCCGCGGATGAGCAGTTCTTC. Its translation: CSVNFLGGGAADEQFF.

This clonotype was detected a few times. The rearrangement joins TRBV4-1 to TRBJ2-1; perhaps TRBD1 as D (6 bases). This CDR3 has 13 residues. Germline values: CDR1 MGHRA, CDR2 YSYEKL. V was clipped by 3 bases and J by 8 bases, with 11 bases between them. The CDR3 reads CASSQAGVDEQFF. Written as DNA, the CDR3 is TGCGCCAGCAGCCAGGCAGGGGTGGATGAGCAGTTCTTC.

This clonotype was counted many times. This rearrangement joins TRBV20-1 to TRBJ1-4; D gene uncertain. Germline V lookup: CDR1 DFQATT, CDR2 SNEGSKA (reference sequence). The CDR3 totals 14 residues. V lost 2 bases and J lost 5, with 12 bases in between. CDR3 nucleotides: TGCAGTGCTAGAACCCCCGGGAAAAATGAAAAACTGTTTTTT. Protein sequence: CSARTPGKNEKLFF.

The rearrangement links TRBV3-1 to TRBJ2-7; D is undetermined. Germline CDR1 and CDR2: LGHDT and YNNKEL (reference sequence). This CDR3 has 13 amino acids. V was shortened by 1 base and J by 5 bases, with 9 bases between the two germline ends. For the CDR3, the DNA is TGTGCCAGCAGCCAAGGTGCGGAAAACGAGCAGTACTTC. Amino acid sequence: CASSQGAENEQYF.

The chain carries TRBV18 and TRBJ2-7; no firm D call. Trimming removed 5 bases from V and 0 bases from J, with 8 bases in between. Germline CDR1 reads KGHSH; CDR2 reads LQKENI. The CDR3 has 13 amino acids. The CDR3 DNA is TGTGCCAGCTCAAATTCCGCCTCCTACGAGCAGTACTTC. Protein: CASSNSASYEQYF.

The chain links TRBV20-1 to TRBJ2-5, with 9 bases that match TRBD2. This CDR3 is built from 15 residues. With 5 bases clipped from V and 1 base from J, the junction kept 8 bases outside the gene matches. In germline, CDR1 is DFQATT, CDR2 SNEGSKA (reference sequence). For the CDR3, the DNA is TGCAGTGCTTTCGATAGCGGGGGTTCCCAAGAGACCCAGTACTTC. Translating it yields CSAFDSGGSQETQYF.